These 20 T cell receptor beta chains were sequenced from one sample in a study of blood T cell repertoires in COVID-19. Produced via immunoSEQ multiplex PCR; TCRdb's table is partial and in-frame only. The sample lists around 120,000 clones, over 65% occurring once. Sequenced input: peripheral blood. The source is a man in his 70s with acute or convalescent COVID-19.

The rearrangement uses TRBV7-8 and TRBJ2-7; tentative D call: TRBD1 (5 bases). Trimming pared 0 bases from V and 1 base from J, leaving 13 bases between. Germline-derived CDR1 and CDR2 are SGHVS and FQNEAQ. The CDR3 is 16 residues long. CDR3 in DNA: TGTGCCAGCAGCTTAGCCGGTGGAAGGGGATCCTACGAGCAGTACTTC. Its translation is CASSLAGGRGSYEQYF.

The rearrangement links TRBV5-1 to TRBJ1-2; D remains ambiguous. Per germline, CDR1 SGHRS and CDR2 YFSETQ. The CDR3 loop spans 15 amino acids. Deletions cut 0 bases from V and 1 base from J, with 10 bases between. The CDR3 DNA sequence: TGCGCCAGCAGCTTGGAAATGGGCGTTAACTATGGCTACACCTTC. Amino acid sequence: CASSLEMGVNYGYTF. The variable domain in full, completed from reference TRBV5-1 and TRBJ1-2, reads KAGVTQTPRYLIKTRGQQVTLSCSPISGHRSVSWYQQTPGQGLQFLFEYFSETQRNKGNFPGRFSGRQFSNSRSEMNVSTLELGDSALYLCASSLEMGVNYGYTFGSGTRLTVV.

CDR3 bases: TGTGCCACAGAACGACAGGGGGCCAAAAACATTCAGTACTTC. It codes for CATERQGAKNIQYF. The rearrangement joins TRBV19 to TRBJ2-4; TRBD1 aligns across 8 bases. Germline CDR1 and CDR2: LNHDA and SQIVND (reference sequence). With 10 bases clipped from V and 1 base from J, the junction kept 6 bases outside the gene matches. The CDR3 spans 14 residues. Complete variable domain (other parts from reference TRBV19 and TRBJ2-4): DGGITQSPKYLFRKEGQNVTLSCEQNLNHDAMYWYRQDPGQGLRLIYYSQIVNDFQKGDIAEGYSVSREKKESFPLTVTSAQKNPTAFYLCATERQGAKNIQYFGAGTRLSVL.

V is TRBV27 and J is TRBJ1-3; 9 positions match TRBD1. The CDR3 has 13 residues. The V segment lost 9 bases and the J segment 8 bases; nucleotides outside the gene matches: 8. Germline V CDR1 and CDR2: MNHEY, SMNVEV (reference sequence). CDR3 region: CASSGTGTDTIYF. CDR3 DNA: TGTGCCAGTTCCGGGACAGGGACGGACACCATATATTTT.

This chain connects TRBV18 to TRBJ2-7; D may be TRBD2 (6 bases). This CDR3 is 14 amino acids long. Germline assignment: CDR1 KGHSH and CDR2 LQKENI. Trimming removed 3 bases from V and 7 bases from J, with 16 bases in between. The CDR3 spells CASSPRDGGREQYF. CDR3 nucleotides: TGTGCCAGCTCACCCCGGGACGGGGGAAGAGAGCAGTACTTC.

J is TRBJ1-2 and V is TRBV7-2; tentatively, D is TRBD1 (5 bases). V was cut by 5 bases and J by 3 bases, with 16 bases left in between. Germline CDR1 is SGHTA and CDR2 is FQGNSA. The CDR3 extends over 15 amino acids. CDR3 coding DNA: TGTGCCAGCAGCCCGGGGGGGGGTGTGGACTATGGCTACACCTTC. Residues: CASSPGGGVDYGYTF.

This clone was counted only a few times. J is TRBJ2-1 and V is TRBV19; 8 bases fit TRBD2. The CDR3 loop spans 14 amino acids. V trimming: 7 bases; J trimming: 0 bases; junction bases outside the gene matches: 2. CDR1 and CDR2 from the germline V gene are LNHDA and SQIVND (reference sequence). The CDR3 DNA is TGTGCCAGTAATAGCGGGGACTCCTACAATGAGCAGTTCTTC. Its translation: CASNSGDSYNEQFF. The full variable domain, in which reference TRBV19 and TRBJ2-1 provide the parts outside the CDR3, is DGGITQSPKYLFRKEGQNVTLSCEQNLNHDAMYWYRQDPGQGLRLIYYSQIVNDFQKGDIAEGYSVSREKKESFPLTVTSAQKNPTAFYLCASNSGDSYNEQFFGPGTRLTVL.

V is TRBV24-1 and J is TRBJ2-3, with D maybe TRBD1 (6 bases). The CDR3 has 15 amino acids. Germline-derived CDR1 and CDR2 are KGHDR and SFDVKD. V was trimmed by 0 bases and J by 4 bases, leaving 10 bases between them. CDR3 sequence: CATSDLGGRSDTQYF. The CDR3 DNA sequence: TGTGCCACCAGTGATTTGGGGGGCCGTTCAGATACGCAGTATTTT.

This clone was counted once. The gene calls are TRBV9 and TRBJ2-7, with 9 bases matching TRBD2. Trimming took 0 bases from V and 2 from J; bases not matched to a gene: 3. Germline loops: CDR1 SGDLS, CDR2 YYNGEE. The CDR3 has 15 amino acids. The CDR3 here is CASSVVASGAYEQYF. CDR3 DNA sequence: TGTGCCAGCAGCGTAGTGGCTAGCGGGGCCTACGAGCAGTACTTC.

The chain recombines TRBV4-1 with TRBJ1-2; 9 bases agree with TRBD1. In germline, CDR1 is MGHRA, CDR2 YSYEKL. The CDR3 spans 16 residues. Trimming cost V 2 bases and J 4 bases; bases outside gene matches: 8. CDR3 DNA sequence: TGCGCCAGCAGCCAACAAAAACAGGGGGCTGTCTATGGCTACACCTTC. It specifies CASSQQKQGAVYGYTF.

Comment on this clone: Other DNA sequences from this sample encode an identical CDR3 as well. V is TRBV7-2 and J is TRBJ2-7; perhaps TRBD1 as D (5 bases). Between the trimmed V and J ends, which lost 1 base and 3 bases, there was a span of 7 bases. The length of the CDR3 is 13 residues. CDR1 and CDR2 (germline): SGHTA, FQGNSA. CDR3 bases: TGTGCCAGCAGCTTAGGACAGAACTACGAGCAGTACTTC. Translation gives CASSLGQNYEQYF.

The chain combines TRBV10-2 with TRBJ1-5, with a tentative D call TRBD1 (5 bases). V was trimmed by 4 bases and J by 3 bases, leaving 13 bases between them. The CDR3 extends over 15 amino acids. The germline gives CDR1 WSHSY, CDR2 SAAADI. Written as DNA, the CDR3 is TGCGCCAGCAGTGGGGTGGGGCAGAACAATCAGCCCCAGCATTTT. Its protein product is CASSGVGQNNQPQHF.

The chain couples TRBV7-9 to TRBJ1-1, with 7 bases fitting TRBD1. The CDR3 sequence is 14 residues long. Germline-derived CDR1 and CDR2 are SEHNR and FQNEAQ (reference sequence). V lost 2 bases to trimming and J lost 3 bases; unmatched junction nucleotides: 3. CDR3 DNA sequence: TGTGCCAGCAGCTTACCCGACAGGGACACTGAAGCTTTCTTT. Translated: CASSLPDRDTEAFF. The full variable domain, its missing parts supplied by reference TRBV7-9 and TRBJ1-1, is DTGVSQNPRHKITKRGQNVTFRCDPISEHNRLYWYRQTLGQGPEFLTYFQNEAQLEKSRLLSDRFSAERPKGSFSTLEIQRTEQGDSAMYLCASSLPDRDTEAFFGQGTRLTVV.

The rearrangement joins TRBV28 to TRBJ1-2; 10 nucleotides line up with TRBD1. This CDR3 region has 15 residues. With V trimmed by 4 bases and J by 3 bases, 5 bases remained unmatched. Germline-derived CDR1 and CDR2 are MDHEN and SYDVKM. CDR3 nucleotide sequence: TGTGCCAGCAGTTCCGGGACAGGGGTACACTATGGCTACACCTTC. Encoded protein: CASSSGTGVHYGYTF.

This chain uses TRBV5-1 with TRBJ1-1; 8 bases align to TRBD1. The germline CDR1 and CDR2 sequences are SGHRS and YFSETQ. The V and J ends lost 1 base and 4 bases, in that order; junction bases with no gene match: 6. The CDR3 has 15 residues. CDR3 region: CASSLNIDRGTEAFF. The CDR3 region has the DNA TGCGCCAGCAGCTTGAATATCGACAGGGGCACTGAAGCTTTCTTT.

The rearrangement joins TRBV7-8 to TRBJ1-2; D gene unclear. The germline V gene encodes CDR1 SGHVS and CDR2 FQNEAQ. Trimming pared 1 base from V and 4 bases from J, leaving 7 bases between. The CDR3 length is 13 residues. DNA of the CDR3: TGTGCCAGCAGCTTAGTGAGTGGCTATGGCTACACCTTC. It specifies CASSLVSGYGYTF.

This chain links TRBV7-9 with TRBJ2-5; TRBD2 matches 14 bases. The length of the CDR3 is 15 residues. J lost 5 bases, V lost 8 bases, and 7 bases had no gene match. Germline assignment: CDR1 SEHNR and CDR2 FQNEAQ (reference sequence). CDR3 loop: CASGKTSGRVETQYF. In DNA, the CDR3 is TGTGCCAGCGGGAAGACTAGCGGGAGGGTTGAGACCCAGTACTTC.

The rearrangement links TRBV6-5 to TRBJ2-7, with 7 bases lining up with TRBD2. V shed 4 bases and J 2 bases; nucleotides not matched to a gene: 2. CDR3 length: 13 amino acids. Germline assignment: CDR1 MNHEY and CDR2 SVGAGI. This CDR3 is CASSSGTTYEQYF. The DNA for the CDR3 is TGTGCCAGCAGTTCCGGGACTACCTACGAGCAGTACTTC.

V usage is TRBV5-4 and J usage is TRBJ2-1; maybe TRBD2 (6 bases). Germline CDR1 is SGHNT and CDR2 is YYREEE (reference sequence). This CDR3 has 16 amino acids. Between the trimmed V and J ends, which lost 3 bases and 7 bases, there was a span of 20 bases. CDR3 nucleotides: TGTGCCAGCAGCTCGCTGGCGAGGGGCGGGAATAATGAGCAGTTCTTC. It encodes CASSSLARGGNNEQFF.

The chain carries TRBV9 and TRBJ2-7; 10 bases map to TRBD1. V lost 4 bases and J lost 4; bases outside the gene matches: 8. CDR1 SGDLS and CDR2 YYNGEE come from the germline V gene. The CDR3 has 15 amino acids. CDR3 bases: TGTGCCAGCAGCCCCGGGGGGGACAGGGGTTACGAGCAGTACTTC. It is translated as CASSPGGDRGYEQYF.